The clone carrying this T cell receptor (beta chain) was observed at least ten times. No antigen is known for it. Every bit of the isolated RNA underwent reverse transcription, so sequencing read expressed TCRB transcripts. Only in-frame clones appear in the TCRdb table, and some are missing; sequencing was by immunoSEQ multiplex PCR. Of some 350,000 clones listed, roughly a tenth are singletons. The data stem from a study of beta chain features in type 1 diabetes. Study-wide results and caveats: TCRB CDR3s from Type 1 diabetes patients were moderately but significantly shorter in all four CD4+ subsets.

Germline values: CDR1 SEHNR, CDR2 FQNEAQ (reference sequence). V was pared by 4 bases and J by 6 bases, with 8 bases of the junction left unmatched. This CDR3 is built from 14 residues. This clonotype originated in a man aged 25-45 years with type 1 diabetes. The sample taken for sequencing was central memory CD4+ T cells from blood. The chain combines TRBV7-9 with TRBJ2-7, with 8 bases matching TRBD2. The CDR3 bases are TGTGCCAGCAGCTGGTCTAGCGGGCCGTCCGAGCAGTACTTC. Translation gives CASSWSSGPSEQYF. Looking up the rest from reference TRBV7-9 and TRBJ2-7 gives the full variable domain: DTGVSQNPRHKITKRGQNVTFRCDPISEHNRLYWYRQTLGQGPEFLTYFQNEAQLEKSRLLSDRFSAERPKGSFSTLEIQRTEQGDSAMYLCASSWSSGPSEQYFGPGTRLTVT.